This TCR beta chain was sequenced during a study of post-analysis software for immune sequencing data. Regarding the study as a whole: Among five TRBV segments more frequent in patients than controls were TRBV5-6, TRBV5-1 and TRBV20-1. Those with multiple sclerosis, the patient group, showed significantly lower normalized Chao1 diversity than controls.

TCR beta cDNA libraries had unique molecular identifiers. Some 500,000 cDNA molecules were recovered from an input of roughly 0.95 to 10 million T cells. MiXCR, applied by TCRdb to the PCR reads, yields one record per CDR3 protein. Found here are a few hundred thousand distinct CDR3 sequences, 30% to 40% of them singletons; the top ten hold around 6%. The table lists this clonotype with a few counts. Its antigen is still unknown. The CDR3 runs to 17 residues. The V segment lost 3 bases and the J segment 0 bases; nucleotides outside the gene matches: 10. The V gene's germline CDR1 is DFQATT and CDR2 SNEGSKA (reference sequence).

Sequenced: blood. The clonotype originates from a girl aged 2 to 17 with multiple sclerosis. The V and J genes are TRBV20-1 and TRBJ2-3, with 9 bases lining up with TRBD2. The CDR3 spells CSARLLAGAISTDTQYF. CDR3 DNA sequence: TGCAGTGCTAGGTTATTAGCGGGGGCCATCAGCACAGATACGCAGTATTTT.